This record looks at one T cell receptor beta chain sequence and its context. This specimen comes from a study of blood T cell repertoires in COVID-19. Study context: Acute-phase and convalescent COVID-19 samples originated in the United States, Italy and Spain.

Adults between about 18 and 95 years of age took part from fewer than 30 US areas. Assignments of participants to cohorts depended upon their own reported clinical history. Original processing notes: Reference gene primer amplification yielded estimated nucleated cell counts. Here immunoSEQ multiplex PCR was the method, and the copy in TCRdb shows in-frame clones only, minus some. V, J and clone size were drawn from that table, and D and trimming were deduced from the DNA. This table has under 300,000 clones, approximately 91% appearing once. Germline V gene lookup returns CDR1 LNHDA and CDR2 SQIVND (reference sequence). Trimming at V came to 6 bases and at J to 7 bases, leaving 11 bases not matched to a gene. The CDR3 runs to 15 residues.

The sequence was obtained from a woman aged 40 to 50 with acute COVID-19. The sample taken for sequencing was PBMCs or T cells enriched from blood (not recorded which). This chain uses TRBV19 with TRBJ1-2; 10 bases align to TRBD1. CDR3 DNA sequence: TGTGCCAGTAGCGACCGGGACAGGGGTTGGGGTGGCTACACCTTC. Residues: CASSDRDRGWGGYTF.